These 5 T cell receptor beta chains originate from one sample sequenced in a study of vaccination and CD4 T cells after COVID-19. Treatment given: approximately 11-day PBMC culture with coronavirus spike peptide pools or control peptides (ViraFEST assay). The antigens these receptors bind are not known. The Oncomine TCR Beta short-read assay was applied to DNA of cultured CD4+ T cells. One entry per CDR3 protein results from TCRdb running MiXCR on the PCR reads. Of 17,000 or so distinct CDR3 sequences in the sample, 60% to 80% are singletons; the top ten hold 15% to 20%. Sequencing was done on a sample of CD4+ T cells from blood, cultured in vitro. The receptors originated from a human donor who had recovered from COVID-19.

This chain uses TRBV5-1 with TRBJ2-5; D is perhaps TRBD2 (5 bases). CDR1 and CDR2 (germline): SGHRS, YFSETQ. V was trimmed by 5 bases and J by 2 bases, leaving 13 bases between them. This CDR3 spans 14 amino acids. This CDR3 is CASRRTTGQETQYF. The CDR3 nucleotides read TGCGCCAGCAGGAGAACGACGGGGCAAGAGACCCAGTACTTC.

This clonotype was picked up a small number of times. The J gene is TRBJ2-5, the V gene TRBV20-1; 9 bases fit TRBD1. Germline V gene sequence: CDR1 DFQATT, CDR2 SNEGSKA (reference sequence). The ends lost 3 bases at V and 2 bases at J; junction bases unmatched: 4. This CDR3 has 14 amino acids. As DNA, the CDR3 is TGCAGTGCTAGGGGACAGGGTTTTCAAGAGACCCAGTACTTC. Its translation is CSARGQGFQETQYF.

A note on this clonotype: One junction end disagrees with the germline gene, perhaps due to a read error. This chain uses TRBV25-1 with TRBJ1-1, with no clear D. The CDR3 runs 10 residues. Germline CDR1 and CDR2: MGHDK and SYGVNS. DNA of the CDR3: TGTGCCAGCAGTGCCCAGGTTTATGCATTT. It is translated as CASSAQVYAF.

The chain joins TRBV12-3 or TRBV12-4 to TRBJ1-2; 9 bases fit TRBD1. The length of the CDR3 is 13 residues. V lost 10 bases, J lost 8 bases, and 11 bases stayed unmatched. CDR3 DNA: TGTGCCACGGGACAGGGAGGGAACAGGGGCTACACCTTC. It translates to CATGQGGNRGYTF.

The J gene is TRBJ1-2, the V gene TRBV20-1; D uncertain. The V end was cut by 6 bases, the J end by 2 bases, with 13 bases between. The CDR3 is made up of 13 amino acids. Germline V gene lookup returns CDR1 DFQATT and CDR2 SNEGSKA (reference sequence). The CDR3 DNA reads as TGCAGTGCCCAACTAACGGAGAACTATGGCTACACCTTC. This translates into CSAQLTENYGYTF.